This T cell receptor beta chain was recorded in a study of early T cells in non-severe SARS-CoV-2 infection. Per the germline V gene, CDR1 is SQVTM and CDR2 is ANQGSEA. V shed 4 bases and J 6 bases; nucleotides not matched to a gene: 7. The CDR3 consists of 16 residues. TCRdb redid the calling of the 5' RACE reads with MiXCR, one entry per CDR3 protein. The sample carries around 84,000 distinct CDR3 sequences, around an eighth recorded once. Only a few counts were recorded for this clonotype. V is TRBV29-1 and J is TRBJ2-1; TRBD2 aligns across 15 bases. Sequences were obtained from whole blood. The TCR originated in an adult who was a healthcare worker with PCR-confirmed SARS-CoV-2 infection or an uninfected control (not recorded which). CDR3 nucleotide sequence: TGCAGCGTTGGGACTAGCGGGAGGGCTTGGGGCAATGAGCAGTTCTTC. Amino acid sequence: CSVGTSGRAWGNEQFF.